This entry lists 17 T cell receptor beta chains sequenced from one sample in a study of T-cell reconstitution after alpha-beta-depleted transplantation in children. It was with unique molecular identifiers that the TCRbeta library was prepared. TCRdb re-analysed the PCR reads in MiXCR, keeping a single row per CDR3 protein. Among about a million distinct CDR3 sequences listed, under 30% were seen once. The input for sequencing was PBMCs, mostly from graft donor cells, taken 360 days after TCRalphabeta/CD19-depleted stem cell transplant. The origin of the receptors is a boy under two years old who had a stem cell transplant for SCID, so the T cells may come from the graft donor.

The chain couples TRBV30 to TRBJ2-5, with D tentatively TRBD1 (5 bases). CDR1 is GTSNPN, CDR2 SVGIG, per germline (reference sequence). The CDR3 totals 11 residues. Trimming took 4 bases from V and 4 from J, leaving 7 bases between them. CDR3 residues: CAWTQGETQYF. The CDR3 DNA reads TGTGCCTGGACCCAGGGAGAGACCCAGTACTTC. Together with reference TRBV30 and TRBJ2-5, the CDR3 gives the full variable domain: SQTIHQWPATLVQPVGSPLSLECTVEGTSNPNLYWYRQAAGRGLQLLFYSVGIGQISSEVPQNLSASRPQDRQFILSSKKLLLSDSGFYLCAWTQGETQYFGPGTRLLVL.

This sequence joins TRBV12-3 or TRBV12-4 and TRBJ2-2; 9 bases align to TRBD2. The junction had 4 bases not matched to a gene; V was cut back by 2 bases and J by 3 bases. The CDR3 contains 16 residues. The CDR3: CASSLMAGGYTGELFF. The DNA of the CDR3 is TGTGCCAGCAGTTTAATGGCGGGGGGGTACACCGGGGAGCTGTTTTTT.

This clonotype was seen more than once but under ten times. The CDR3 spells CAISDREVREQYF. In DNA form, the CDR3 reads TGTGCCATCTCGGACAGGGAGGTGCGCGAGCAGTACTTC. The V call is TRBV10-3, the J call TRBJ2-7, with 8 nucleotides matching TRBD1. With V trimmed by 8 bases and J by 6 bases, 9 bases remained unmatched. There are 13 residues in the CDR3. Germline V gene sequence: CDR1 ENHRY, CDR2 SYGVKD.

This clonotype has at least ten counts. The chain carries TRBV29-1 and TRBJ2-5; possible D gene TRBD1, 5 bases. This CDR3 spans 13 amino acids. Trimming removed 2 bases from V and 5 bases from J, with 12 bases in between. CDR1 SQVTM and CDR2 ANQGSEA come from the germline V gene. The CDR3, as DNA: TGCAGCGTTGAACAGGGTTTTGGGGAGACCCAGTACTTC. Its translation is CSVEQGFGETQYF.

V usage is TRBV20-1 and J usage is TRBJ1-1; 9 positions agree with TRBD1. The CDR3 runs 12 residues. Trimming at V came to 6 bases and at J to 4 bases, leaving 3 bases not matched to a gene. The germline gives CDR1 DFQATT, CDR2 SNEGSKA (reference sequence). CDR3 residues: CSAATGGTEAFF. The DNA of the CDR3 is TGCAGTGCCGCGACAGGGGGCACTGAAGCTTTCTTT.

V is TRBV5-1 and J is TRBJ2-7; the D call may be TRBD1 or TRBD2 (5 bases each). Deletions cut 0 bases from V and 2 bases from J, with 12 bases between. The CDR3 is made up of 15 amino acids. Germline-derived CDR1 and CDR2 are SGHRS and YFSETQ. CDR3 amino acids: CASSLVGTYTYEQYF. The DNA for the CDR3 is TGCGCCAGCAGCTTGGTGGGGACGTACACCTACGAGCAGTACTTC.

CDR3 sequence: CASSYSGGEGALTDTQYF. As DNA, the CDR3 is TGTGCCAGCAGTTACTCGGGGGGGGAGGGGGCACTCACAGATACGCAGTATTTT. The rearrangement joins TRBV6-5 to TRBJ2-3; D tentatively reads TRBD1 or TRBD2 (7 bases each). The germline V gene has CDR1 MNHEY and CDR2 SVGAGI. There are 18 residues in the CDR3. Trimming left V 0 bases short and J 2 bases short, with 18 bases between.

The chain has TRBV12-3 or TRBV12-4 and TRBJ1-2; a possible D gene is TRBD1 (5 bases). The CDR3 length is 13 residues. V shed 1 base and J shed 7 bases, with 10 bases lying between them. The CDR3 spells CASSLGQRIGYTF. CDR3 DNA sequence: TGTGCCAGCAGTTTAGGACAGCGTATTGGCTACACCTTC.

J is TRBJ2-1 and V is TRBV12-3 or TRBV12-4; possibly TRBD2 for D (6 bases). The V end lost 2 bases, the J end lost 6 bases, and 8 bases lay between the germline ends. CDR3 length: 13 residues. The CDR3 here is CASSLWTINEQFF. CDR3 nucleotides: TGTGCCAGCAGTTTATGGACTATCAATGAGCAGTTCTTC.

The chain recombines TRBV5-1 with TRBJ2-7; D might be TRBD1 (5 bases). Between the trimmed V and J ends, which lost 2 bases and 1 base, there was a span of 13 bases. This CDR3 is built from 15 residues. Germline CDR1 reads SGHRS; CDR2 reads YFSETQ. The CDR3 region is CASSLGQGTSYEQYF. The CDR3, as DNA: TGCGCCAGCAGCTTAGGTCAGGGCACATCCTACGAGCAGTACTTC. Combining the CDR3 with reference TRBV5-1 and TRBJ2-7 gives the whole variable domain KAGVTQTPRYLIKTRGQQVTLSCSPISGHRSVSWYQQTPGQGLQFLFEYFSETQRNKGNFPGRFSGRQFSNSRSEMNVSTLELGDSALYLCASSLGQGTSYEQYFGPGTRLTVT.

V usage is TRBV9 and J usage is TRBJ2-5, with TRBD1 as a possible D gene (5 bases). The germline gives CDR1 SGDLS, CDR2 YYNGEE. There are 17 residues in the CDR3. V lost 5 bases, J lost 1 base, and 21 bases lay in between. In DNA, the CDR3 is TGTGCCAGCAGGGCCGGAACAGGAGACCCTTCCCAAGAGACCCAGTACTTC. Amino acid sequence: CASRAGTGDPSQETQYF.

V usage is TRBV4-1 and J usage is TRBJ1-5, with D hard to call. V was shortened by 1 base and J by 2 bases, with 15 bases between the two germline ends. The CDR3 has 17 residues. Germline V CDR1 and CDR2: MGHRA, YSYEKL. The CDR3 here is CASSQGRSPGGNQPQHF. CDR3 sequence (DNA): TGCGCCAGCAGCCAAGGCAGGTCCCCCGGGGGCAATCAGCCCCAGCATTTT.

The chain has TRBV4-3 and TRBJ2-2; possibly TRBD1 or TRBD2 for D (6 bases each). There are 16 residues in the CDR3. Germline CDR1 reads LGHNA; CDR2 reads YSLEER. With 3 bases removed from V and 0 bases from J, the gap between germline ends came to 11 bases. The CDR3 region has the DNA TGCGCCAGCAGCCACCGCGGGACATCGAACACCGGGGAGCTGTTTTTT. Translated: CASSHRGTSNTGELFF.

This clonotype was counted a few times. The rearrangement uses TRBV7-2 and TRBJ2-7, with a tentative D call TRBD1 (6 bases). Trimming took 3 bases from V and 3 from J, leaving 12 bases between them. CDR3 length: 14 residues. In germline, CDR1 is SGHTA, CDR2 FQGNSA. CDR3 DNA sequence: TGTGCCAGCAGCTTTGCAGGGGTTGGCTACGAGCAGTACTTC. This encodes CASSFAGVGYEQYF.

This clonotype turned up a few times. The rearrangement links TRBV5-1 to TRBJ2-5; weak D call: TRBD2 (5 bases). This CDR3 is 15 amino acids long. Per germline, CDR1 SGHRS and CDR2 YFSETQ. V lost 0 bases and J lost 2, with 11 bases in between. DNA for the CDR3: TGCGCCAGCAGCTTGGGGACTTCTACGCAAGAGACCCAGTACTTC. It encodes CASSLGTSTQETQYF. Together with reference TRBV5-1 and TRBJ2-5, the CDR3 gives the full variable domain: KAGVTQTPRYLIKTRGQQVTLSCSPISGHRSVSWYQQTPGQGLQFLFEYFSETQRNKGNFPGRFSGRQFSNSRSEMNVSTLELGDSALYLCASSLGTSTQETQYFGPGTRLLVL.

This clonotype has more than one count but fewer than ten. This chain uses TRBV11-2 with TRBJ1-1, with D uncertain. From germline, CDR1 is SGHAT and CDR2 FQNNGV. CDR3 length: 13 amino acids. The germline V and J ends were trimmed by 5 bases and 6 bases, with 13 bases remaining between them. CDR3 sequence: CASSPERMPEAFF. DNA of the CDR3: TGTGCCAGCAGCCCCGAAAGGATGCCTGAAGCTTTCTTT.

This clonotype has just a few counts. J is TRBJ2-1 and V is TRBV28; 10 nucleotides align to TRBD2. The CDR3 totals 14 residues. The V gene's germline CDR1 is MDHEN and CDR2 SYDVKM. V shed 2 bases and J 9 bases; nucleotides not matched to a gene: 4. CDR3 in amino acids: CASSLGTSVAEQFF. The CDR3, as DNA: TGTGCCAGCAGTTTAGGGACTAGCGTGGCTGAGCAGTTCTTC.